This entry lists 25 T cell receptor beta chains sequenced from one sample in a study of OX40 agonist ivuxolimab in advanced cancers. Using immunoSEQ multiplex PCR, the repertoire was profiled, and TCRdb retains in-frame clones only, with some absent. The sample includes about 36,000 clones, 88% of them seen just once. The starting material was CD4+ or CD8+ T cells sorted from blood, obtained in a trial of the OX40 agonist ivuxolimab. The receptor set was obtained from an adult with an advanced solid tumor such as melanoma, head and neck, liver or kidney cancer.

V usage is TRBV29-1 and J usage is TRBJ2-3; D is possibly TRBD1 or TRBD2 (5 bases each). This CDR3 has 11 residues. The germline V gene has CDR1 SQVTM and CDR2 ANQGSEA. V lost 7 bases, J lost 6 bases, and 11 bases lay in between. This CDR3 is CSAQGADTQYF. The DNA of the CDR3 is TGCAGCGCCCAGGGAGCCGATACGCAGTATTTT.

CDR3 sequence (DNA): TGTGCCAGCAGTTTAACCCCACTAGCACATACGCAGTATTTT. It codes for CASSLTPLAHTQYF. The rearrangement uses TRBV27 and TRBJ2-3; a possible D gene is TRBD2 (6 bases). Germline loops: CDR1 MNHEY, CDR2 SMNVEV (reference sequence). The CDR3 loop spans 14 amino acids. V was trimmed by 2 bases and J by 7 bases, leaving 13 bases between them.

This clone was observed once. The V and J genes are TRBV29-1 and TRBJ2-7, with D tentatively TRBD1 (6 bases). CDR1 and CDR2 (germline): SQVTM, ANQGSEA. The germline V and J ends were trimmed by 4 bases and 2 bases, with 15 bases remaining between them. The CDR3 extends over 14 amino acids. CDR3 region: CSVAGHLGTYEQYF. In DNA form, the CDR3 reads TGCAGCGTTGCGGGACACCTTGGGACCTACGAGCAGTACTTC.

The chain carries TRBV7-3 and TRBJ2-3; TRBD2 agrees at 11 bases. This CDR3 has 15 residues. Trimming cost V 5 bases and J 3 bases; bases outside gene matches: 4. From germline, CDR1 is SGHTA and CDR2 FQGTGA. In DNA form, the CDR3 reads TGTGCCAGCAGCCTACTAGCGGGAGAAACAGATACGCAGTATTTT. Translation: CASSLLAGETDTQYF.

This rearrangement joins TRBV19 to TRBJ2-1; D remains unclear. Trimming took 3 bases from V and 2 from J, leaving 2 bases between them. Germline-derived CDR1 and CDR2 are LNHDA and SQIVND (reference sequence). This CDR3 comprises 12 residues. The CDR3 reads CASSIPYNEQFF. DNA of the CDR3: TGTGCCAGTAGTATCCCCTACAATGAGCAGTTCTTC.

The V and J genes are TRBV7-9 and TRBJ2-3; possibly TRBD2 for D (6 bases). The CDR3 has 14 amino acids. Germline lookup yields CDR1 SEHNR and CDR2 FQNEAQ (reference sequence). Trimming removed 3 bases from V and 4 bases from J, with 11 bases in between. This CDR3 is CASSLGGGADTQYF. The CDR3 coding sequence is TGTGCCAGCAGCTTGGGGGGTGGGGCAGATACGCAGTATTTT.

V usage is TRBV4-2 and J usage is TRBJ2-7, with 8 bases that match TRBD2. V lost 1 base to trimming and J lost 0 bases; unmatched junction nucleotides: 5. The length of the CDR3 is 16 residues. In germline, CDR1 is LGHNA, CDR2 YNFKEQ. CDR3 residues: CASSQAILAASYEQYF. The CDR3 coding sequence is TGTGCCAGCAGCCAAGCGATACTAGCGGCCTCCTACGAGCAGTACTTC.

This chain joins TRBV10-2 and TRBJ2-1, with 7 bases lining up with TRBD1. The CDR3 is 16 residues long. Germline V gene data show CDR1 as WSHSY and CDR2 as SAAADI. Trimming removed 6 bases from V and 0 bases from J; junction bases left unmatched: 8. The CDR3 protein is CASSAMTGSSYNEQFF. In nucleotides, the CDR3 is TGCGCCAGCAGCGCCATGACAGGGAGCTCCTACAATGAGCAGTTCTTC.

This clone came up a few times. This chain joins TRBV7-9 and TRBJ2-1, with D hard to call. With 1 base removed from V and 3 bases from J, the gap between germline ends came to 7 bases. The germline CDR1 and CDR2 sequences are SEHNR and FQNEAQ (reference sequence). The CDR3 consists of 14 residues. CDR3 sequence reads: CASSLGGIYNEQFF. CDR3 nucleotide sequence: TGTGCCAGCAGCTTAGGTGGGATCTACAATGAGCAGTTCTTC.

The chain employs TRBV28 and TRBJ2-7; 7 bases fit TRBD2. V lost 9 bases and J lost 6; bases outside the gene matches: 11. The CDR3 runs 13 residues. From germline, CDR1 is MDHEN and CDR2 SYDVKM. CDR3 in amino acids: CASEGGLGPEQYF. In DNA, the CDR3 is TGTGCCAGTGAGGGAGGGCTAGGACCCGAGCAGTACTTC.

This sequence joins TRBV7-9 and TRBJ1-1; TRBD1 might be the D (6 bases). The CDR3 covers 12 residues. The V and J ends lost 2 bases and 5 bases respectively, with 6 bases between them. CDR1 and CDR2 from the germline V gene are SEHNR and FQNEAQ (reference sequence). The CDR3 reads CASSLRGTEAFF. In DNA form, the CDR3 reads TGTGCCAGCAGCTTAAGGGGGACTGAAGCTTTCTTT. The full variable domain, rest sourced from reference TRBV7-9 and TRBJ1-1, is DTGVSQNPRHKITKRGQNVTFRCDPISEHNRLYWYRQTLGQGPEFLTYFQNEAQLEKSRLLSDRFSAERPKGSFSTLEIQRTEQGDSAMYLCASSLRGTEAFFGQGTRLTVV.

The rearrangement links TRBV7-2 to TRBJ1-2; no clear D. The CDR3 contains 12 residues. Per the germline V gene, CDR1 is SGHTA and CDR2 is FQGNSA. Trimming took 6 bases from V and 5 from J, leaving 10 bases between them. The CDR3 DNA reads TGTGCCAGCAGTTATGCGCCGTATGGCTACACCTTC. This gives the protein CASSYAPYGYTF.

J is TRBJ2-7 and V is TRBV2, with D tentatively TRBD1 (5 bases). Trimming took 8 bases from V and 7 from J, leaving 12 bases between them. The CDR3 is 11 amino acids. Looked up from germline, CDR1 is SNHLY and CDR2 is FYNNEI. The CDR3 DNA reads TGTGCCAGCTCGGACAAAGGGGAGCAGTACTTC. Its protein product is CASSDKGEQYF.

The J gene is TRBJ2-2, the V gene TRBV5-1, with TRBD1 matching 7 bases. The germline V gene has CDR1 SGHRS and CDR2 YFSETQ. The CDR3 contains 17 residues. V lost 3 bases, J lost 4 bases, and 12 bases stayed unmatched. CDR3 sequence (DNA): TGCGCCAGCAGCTCTCCCCGGCGACAGGGACGCACCGGGGAGCTGTTTTTT. Translated, it gives CASSSPRRQGRTGELFF.

The chain uses TRBV5-8 and TRBJ2-7; 9 bases fit TRBD1. CDR1 and CDR2 (germline): SGHTS, YDEGEE. The CDR3 length is 14 residues. The V and J ends lost 9 bases and 3 bases, in that order; junction bases with no gene match: 10. DNA of the CDR3: TGTGCCATCAAGGGGGACAGGGCTTACTACGAGCAGTACTTC. Its protein is CAIKGDRAYYEQYF.

This sequence joins TRBV18 and TRBJ2-7; TRBD2 matches 13 bases. The CDR3 covers 14 residues. With V trimmed by 2 bases and J by 9 bases, 4 bases remained unmatched. Per the germline V gene, CDR1 is KGHSH and CDR2 is LQKENI. DNA of the CDR3: TGTGCCAGCTCACCAGGGACTAGCGGGACTTGGCAGTACTTC. Translation: CASSPGTSGTWQYF.

V is TRBV19 and J is TRBJ1-2; D remains ambiguous. V lost 10 bases and J 6 bases, leaving 18 bases between the germline ends. Germline loops: CDR1 LNHDA, CDR2 SQIVND (reference sequence). The CDR3 has 13 residues. The CDR3 here is CATPRVDYDGYTF. DNA for the CDR3: TGTGCCACCCCACGGGTGGATTACGATGGCTACACCTTC.

This clone has only one observation. This chain joins TRBV27 and TRBJ2-1; 8 bases are shared with TRBD1. The CDR3 has 15 residues. Per the germline V gene, CDR1 is MNHEY and CDR2 is SMNVEV (reference sequence). Trimming removed 6 bases from V and 3 bases from J; junction bases left unmatched: 7. CDR3 bases: TGTGCCAGCAGCCCAGGACAGGGATACTACAATGAGCAGTTCTTC. It specifies CASSPGQGYYNEQFF.

The V call is TRBV4-1, the J call TRBJ2-7; a possible D gene is TRBD2 (5 bases). Germline V gene sequence: CDR1 MGHRA, CDR2 YSYEKL. CDR3 length equals 14 residues. V lost 3 bases and J lost 3, with 12 bases in between. The CDR3 nucleotides read TGCGCCAGCAGCCAGGCCGGTCGGGGCTACGAGCAGTACTTC. Translating gives CASSQAGRGYEQYF.

This clone was observed once. This chain links TRBV9 with TRBJ1-3; D gene uncertain. Germline CDR1 and CDR2: SGDLS and YYNGEE. V lost 4 bases, J lost 2 bases, and 16 bases lay in between. The CDR3 has 16 residues. The DNA for the CDR3 is TGTGCCAGCAGCCCTTACGGTTGGGTACCTGGAAACACCATATATTTT. Protein product: CASSPYGWVPGNTIYF.

The genes are TRBV11-2 and TRBJ2-3; 8 positions match TRBD1. Per germline, CDR1 SGHAT and CDR2 FQNNGV. The CDR3 has 15 amino acids. V was clipped by 1 base and J by 5 bases; unmatched bases: 5. In nucleotides, the CDR3 is TGTGCCAGCAGCTTAGTTCAGGGGGCACAAGATACGCAGTATTTT. Its protein is CASSLVQGAQDTQYF.

This chain connects TRBV5-6 to TRBJ1-2; 7 bases align to TRBD1. The J segment lost 5 bases and the V segment lost 4 bases, leaving 11 bases of the junction unmatched. The CDR3 covers 15 residues. Per the germline V gene, CDR1 is SGHDT and CDR2 is YYEEEE. CDR3 nucleotides: TGTGCCAGCAGCCTTAGCGGAGACAGGGCTTATGGCTACACCTTC. Its translation is CASSLSGDRAYGYTF.

The chain couples TRBV29-1 to TRBJ1-2, with 10 positions matching TRBD1. Germline V gene lookup returns CDR1 SQVTM and CDR2 ANQGSEA. The CDR3 covers 14 residues. Trimming at V came to 5 bases and at J to 8 bases, leaving 11 bases not matched to a gene. The CDR3 DNA is TGCAGCGTTCCTCAGGGACAGGGGAATAACGGCTACACCTTC. It encodes CSVPQGQGNNGYTF. Filled out from reference TRBV29-1 and TRBJ1-2, the complete variable domain reads SAVISQKPSRDICQRGTSLTIQCQVDSQVTMMFWYRQQPGQSLTLIATANQGSEATYESGFVIDKFPISRPNLTFSTLTVSNMSPEDSSIYLCSVPQGQGNNGYTFGSGTRLTVV.

The chain couples TRBV28 to TRBJ1-2; D possibly corresponds to TRBD1 (6 bases). Germline CDR1 MDHEN, CDR2 SYDVKM. The CDR3 runs to 13 residues. The ends were cut back, 6 bases at V and 5 bases at J, with 13 bases in the middle. CDR3 sequence (DNA): TGTGCCAGCAGGGGGGGGCACCCTTATGGCTACACCTTC. It is translated as CASRGGHPYGYTF.

Regarding this clone: This CDR3 is also generated by other DNA sequences in the sample. The chain recombines TRBV29-1 with TRBJ1-2; D is possibly TRBD1 (6 bases). V was cut by 6 bases and J by 1 base, with 24 bases left in between. The CDR3 is made up of 17 amino acids. The germline V gene encodes CDR1 SQVTM and CDR2 ANQGSEA. CDR3 bases: TGCAGCGTCTTGCGCCCTATCCGGGACACTCTTAACTATGGCTACACCTTC. This translates into CSVLRPIRDTLNYGYTF.